This T cell receptor beta chain was retrieved from a study of early T cells in non-severe SARS-CoV-2 infection. General study points: Sequences matched to VDJdb favored anti-spike CD8 responses, while private and CD4 specificities were missed.

Many counts were recorded for this clonotype. Its specificity is unknown. Individual cDNA molecules were tagged with unique molecular identifiers, the study reported. Each CDR3 protein gets one entry after TCRdb re-called the 5' RACE reads with MiXCR. The data contain 85,000 to 90,000 distinct CDR3 sequences, 13% to 15% of them singletons. V lost 1 base to trimming and J lost 5 bases, with 8 bases between them. Germline CDR1 reads SSHAT; CDR2 reads FNYEAQ (reference sequence). The CDR3 is 14 amino acids. The V call is TRBV7-7, the J call TRBJ2-2; D tentatively fits TRBD1 or TRBD2 (6 bases each). The sequenced material came from whole blood. This TCR was recovered from an adult who was a healthcare worker with PCR-confirmed SARS-CoV-2 infection or an uninfected control (not recorded which). Here the CDR3 reads CASSLVGGTGELFF. The CDR3 DNA is TGTGCCAGCAGCTTAGTAGGGGGGACCGGGGAGCTGTTTTTT.